A single sample is the source of the 3 T cell receptor beta chains below, sequenced in a study of cytomegalovirus exposure and HLA in healthy donors (dated by TCRdb to 2015 to 2018). Libraries were constructed by the immunoSEQ multiplex PCR assay. For the multiplex PCR, a mixture combining 60 forward primers for TCR Vbeta segments and 13 reverse primers for TCR Jbeta segments was used. TCRdb took over this immuneACCESS table, retaining in-frame rearrangements with V and J assigned. Such tables are incomplete; in checked studies, under half of the missing clones stem from an unresolved V gene, and the remainder is unexplained. The sample table lists around 200,000 clones, 80% to 90% of them with a count of one. The top ten clonotypes cover around 0.3% of the sample. Source material: PBMCs. All receptors come from a woman aged 25 to 39 in good health and CMV-seronegative.

The V gene is TRBV29-1, the J gene TRBJ2-7; tentative D call: TRBD2 (7 bases). Germline V gene data show CDR1 as SQVTM and CDR2 as ANQGSEA. This CDR3 is built from 17 residues. Trimming removed 1 base from V and 2 bases from J, with 21 bases in between. For the CDR3, the DNA is TGCAGCGTTGAAGCCCGCAGGGGCAGCGGGGCAGCCTACGAGCAGTACTTC. It yields the protein CSVEARRGSGAAYEQYF.

V gene TRBV6-1 combines with J gene TRBJ2-2; no clear D gene. Per germline, CDR1 MNHNS and CDR2 SASEGT. This CDR3 spans 15 amino acids. Trimming left V 5 bases short and J 1 base short, with 11 bases between. The CDR3 nucleotides read TGTGCCAGCAGTTCCATTTCAGGGAACACCGGGGAGCTGTTTTTT. Amino acid sequence: CASSSISGNTGELFF.

V is TRBV6-1 and J is TRBJ1-1; D might be TRBD1 (6 bases). The CDR3 consists of 14 residues. Germline V gene data show CDR1 as MNHNS and CDR2 as SASEGT. The V gene lost 7 bases and the J gene lost 5 bases, with 17 bases spanning the gap. The CDR3 is CASIMTGSGTEAFF. The CDR3 region has the DNA TGTGCCAGCATTATGACAGGTTCGGGTACTGAAGCTTTCTTT.